These 29 T cell receptor beta chains came from one sample sequenced in a study of shared clonotypes between healthy human individuals. Using immunoSEQ multiplex PCR, the repertoire was profiled, and TCRdb retains in-frame clones only, with some absent. Of millions of clones listed, about 95% are singletons. The sequenced material came from naive CD4+ T cells sorted from blood. The subset denotes: CD45RA+ positively selected. These receptors came from a man between 18 and 29 years old in good health.

The V gene is TRBV10-1, the J gene TRBJ1-1; D is unresolved. Trimming removed 5 bases at V and 3 bases at J, with 4 bases between. Germline V gene data show CDR1 as WNHNN and CDR2 as SYGVQD (reference sequence). The CDR3 is 11 amino acids. As DNA, the CDR3 is TGCGCCAGCAGTCTATACACTGAAGCTTTCTTT. The encoded protein is CASSLYTEAFF.

A word on this clone: The same CDR3 arises from other DNA sequences in this sample as well. This chain uses TRBV6-5 with TRBJ1-2; 7 positions agree with TRBD1. Unmatched junction bases numbered 5, after V lost 2 bases and J lost 8 bases. The CDR3 is 13 amino acids. CDR1 is MNHEY and CDR2 is SVGAGI in the germline V gene. The DNA for the CDR3 is TGTGCCAGCAGTTACCTCCAGGGGGACGGCTACACCTTC. Its protein product is CASSYLQGDGYTF.

CDR3 sequence: CSAREENRFF. The CDR3 DNA sequence: TGCAGTGCTAGAGAGGAAAATCGGTTCTTC. This sequence joins TRBV20-1 and TRBJ2-1; no reliable D call. V lost 0 bases and J lost 15, with 9 bases in between. Germline CDR1 DFQATT, CDR2 SNEGSKA (reference sequence). This CDR3 has 10 amino acids.

The gene calls are TRBV10-3 and TRBJ1-1; 7 nucleotides line up with TRBD1. The CDR3 has 13 residues. Trimming at V came to 3 bases and at J to 10 bases, leaving 8 bases not matched to a gene. Per germline, CDR1 ENHRY and CDR2 SYGVKD. CDR3 coding DNA: TGTGCCATCAGTGACGGCGGGGACAGAGGAGCTTTCTTT. This gives the protein CAISDGGDRGAFF.

The chain links TRBV4-2 to TRBJ2-7, with a tentative D call TRBD1 (5 bases). Germline loops: CDR1 LGHNA, CDR2 YNFKEQ. V was shortened by 1 base and J by 3 bases, with 16 bases between the two germline ends. This CDR3 has 16 amino acids. CDR3 coding DNA: TGTGCCAGCAGCCAAGGGGGCGGAATGGGGCTCTACGAGCAGTACTTC. Its translation: CASSQGGGMGLYEQYF.

CDR3 amino acids: CASIPGRWNTEAFF. CDR3 nucleotide sequence: TGTGCCAGCATCCCGGGACGGTGGAACACTGAAGCTTTCTTT. The chain carries TRBV28 and TRBJ1-1, with D perhaps TRBD1 (5 bases). Germline V gives CDR1 MDHEN, CDR2 SYDVKM. V dropped 7 bases and J dropped 1 base, with 13 bases sitting between them. CDR3 length: 14 amino acids.

The gene calls are TRBV9 and TRBJ1-1, with D uncertain. This CDR3 is 13 amino acids long. V was cut by 3 bases and J by 1 base, with 7 bases left in between. The germline V gene has CDR1 SGDLS and CDR2 YYNGEE. CDR3 nucleotides: TGTGCCAGCAGCGCCAGGACGAACACTGAAGCTTTCTTT. Protein product: CASSARTNTEAFF.

The rearrangement uses TRBV7-2 and TRBJ2-2, with TRBD2 matching 8 bases. Germline V gene data show CDR1 as SGHTA and CDR2 as FQGNSA. V dropped 2 bases and J dropped 2; count of bases not matched to a gene: 10. The CDR3 length is 18 residues. The CDR3 protein is CASSLMALAGGNTGELFF. CDR3 DNA sequence: TGTGCCAGCAGCTTAATGGCCCTGGCGGGAGGAAACACCGGGGAGCTGTTTTTT.

The rearrangement joins TRBV7-2 to TRBJ2-7; maybe TRBD1 (6 bases). Trimming pared 2 bases from V and 3 bases from J, leaving 11 bases between. There are 14 residues in the CDR3. Germline V gene sequence: CDR1 SGHTA, CDR2 FQGNSA. The CDR3 region is CASSLSGQIYEQYF. The CDR3 DNA reads TGTGCCAGCAGCTTATCGGGACAAATCTACGAGCAGTACTTC. The full variable domain, rest sourced from reference TRBV7-2 and TRBJ2-7, is GAGVSQSPSNKVTEKGKDVELRCDPISGHTALYWYRQSLGQGLEFLIYFQGNSAPDKSGLPSDRFSAERTGGSVSTLTIQRTQQEDSAVYLCASSLSGQIYEQYFGPGTRLTVT.

The rearrangement uses TRBV28 and TRBJ1-4; tentatively, D is TRBD1 (5 bases). Between the trimmed V and J ends, which lost 7 bases and 7 bases, there was a span of 16 bases. Germline CDR1 MDHEN, CDR2 SYDVKM. The CDR3 loop spans 14 amino acids. The CDR3 bases are TGTGCCAGCACTACGGGGGGTAAGGGTGAAAAACTGTTTTTT. Translating it yields CASTTGGKGEKLFF.

The chain employs TRBV11-2 and TRBJ1-1; unclear D gene. The germline gives CDR1 SGHAT, CDR2 FQNNGV. Trimming removed 1 base at V and 0 bases at J, with 9 bases between. There are 15 residues in the CDR3. CDR3 amino acids: CASSLVLKLNTEAFF. The CDR3 nucleotides are TGTGCCAGCAGCTTAGTTTTGAAATTGAACACTGAAGCTTTCTTT.

The chain recombines TRBV4-2 with TRBJ2-2, with 8 positions matching TRBD1. V lost 4 bases, J lost 6 bases, and 7 bases stayed unmatched. Germline CDR1 and CDR2: LGHNA and YNFKEQ. The CDR3 has 15 amino acids. CDR3 residues: CASSPRTGKSGELFF. The CDR3, as DNA: TGTGCCAGCAGCCCTAGGACAGGGAAATCCGGGGAGCTGTTTTTT.

The J gene is TRBJ1-5, the V gene TRBV2, with 7 bases aligning to TRBD1. The germline V gene has CDR1 SNHLY and CDR2 FYNNEI. The CDR3 is 13 residues long. J was trimmed by 7 bases and V by 4 bases; bases with no gene match: 4. CDR3 nucleotides: TGTGCCAGCAGTGGGGGACAGCAACAGCCCCAGCATTTT. Protein sequence: CASSGGQQQPQHF.

J is TRBJ2-5 and V is TRBV5-1; D call uncertain. The germline V gene encodes CDR1 SGHRS and CDR2 YFSETQ. V lost 3 bases and J 5 bases, leaving 11 bases between the germline ends. CDR3 length equals 13 residues. CDR3 protein: CASSSRWAETQYF. In DNA, the CDR3 is TGCGCCAGCAGCTCACGTTGGGCGGAGACCCAGTACTTC.

This clone was detected once. DNA of the CDR3: TGTGCCAGCAGGTCTTCCGGGGGATATGGCTACACCTTC. It translates to CASRSSGGYGYTF. This chain connects TRBV14 to TRBJ1-2; D perhaps matches TRBD1 (5 bases). V was shortened by 6 bases and J by 5 bases, with 13 bases between the two germline ends. The germline gives CDR1 SGHDN, CDR2 FVKESK. The CDR3 consists of 13 residues.

The V gene is TRBV30, the J gene TRBJ1-6; D is unresolved. The germline V gene encodes CDR1 GTSNPN and CDR2 SVGIG (reference sequence). The CDR3 contains 14 residues. V shed 2 bases and J shed 8 bases, with 13 bases lying between them. The CDR3 sequence is CAWSLVLADSPLHF. The CDR3, as DNA: TGTGCCTGGAGTCTCGTACTGGCGGATTCACCCCTCCACTTT.

The V and J genes are TRBV11-2 and TRBJ1-1; 9 bases line up with TRBD1. V lost 3 bases, J lost 0 bases, and 5 bases stayed unmatched. The CDR3 is 16 amino acids. Germline assignment: CDR1 SGHAT and CDR2 FQNNGV. The CDR3 sequence: CASSFGDRALNTEAFF. The CDR3 coding sequence is TGTGCCAGCAGCTTCGGGGACAGGGCATTGAACACTGAAGCTTTCTTT.

This sequence joins TRBV9 and TRBJ1-1; D is possibly TRBD1 (5 bases). The germline CDR1 and CDR2 sequences are SGDLS and YYNGEE. CDR3 length: 15 amino acids. Deletions cut 6 bases from V and 0 bases from J, with 15 bases between. CDR3 amino acids: CASTTAGTLNTEAFF. Here the CDR3 DNA reads TGTGCCAGCACCACGGCGGGGACTTTGAACACTGAAGCTTTCTTT.

This chain links TRBV5-4 with TRBJ1-1, with D possibly being TRBD1 (6 bases). V gave up 1 base and J gave up 2 bases, with 12 bases separating them. The V gene's germline CDR1 is SGHNT and CDR2 YYREEE (reference sequence). This CDR3 spans 15 amino acids. For the CDR3, the DNA is TGTGCCAGCAGCTTGTTTGGAGGGGGAAACACTGAAGCTTTCTTT. The encoded protein is CASSLFGGGNTEAFF.

This chain connects TRBV18 to TRBJ1-4; maybe TRBD1 (6 bases). Trimming removed 1 base at V and 5 bases at J, with 20 bases between. The V gene's germline CDR1 is KGHSH and CDR2 LQKENI. This CDR3 comprises 18 residues. The CDR3 DNA reads as TGTGCCAGCTCACCACGACAGGAGGGGCGAGCCCCGAATGAAAAACTGTTTTTT. Protein: CASSPRQEGRAPNEKLFF.

On this clone itself: Other DNA sequences in this specimen translate into the identical CDR3. CDR3 sequence: CASSPDSYSYEQYF. In nucleotides, the CDR3 is TGTGCCAGCTCACCGGACAGTTACTCCTACGAGCAGTACTTC. The chain links TRBV18 to TRBJ2-7; a possible D gene is TRBD1 (6 bases). This CDR3 region has 14 residues. Germline CDR1 reads KGHSH; CDR2 reads LQKENI. Deletions cut 3 bases from V and 0 bases from J, with 9 bases between.

The chain carries TRBV10-2 and TRBJ2-7; 9 positions agree with TRBD2. There are 13 residues in the CDR3. Germline V gives CDR1 WSHSY, CDR2 SAAADI. The V gene end was trimmed by 6 bases and the J gene end by 3 bases; junction bases not matched to a gene: 3. CDR3 residues: CASSRTSDYEQYF. The CDR3 DNA sequence: TGCGCCAGCAGCAGGACTAGCGACTACGAGCAGTACTTC.

The chain combines TRBV6-6 with TRBJ1-1, with D possibly matching TRBD1 (5 bases). The germline V and J ends were trimmed by 5 bases and 5 bases, with 12 bases remaining between them. The germline V gene encodes CDR1 MNHNY and CDR2 SVGAGI (reference sequence). CDR3 length: 13 residues. CDR3 DNA: TGTGCCAGCAGTCCCCCTCCAGGGACTGAAGCTTTCTTT. Amino acids: CASSPPPGTEAFF.

The CDR3 DNA reads as TGTGCCAGCAGCTTAAGCGGAAGTAGAGAGACCCAGTACTTC. As protein: CASSLSGSRETQYF. The rearrangement links TRBV7-9 to TRBJ2-5; D is perhaps TRBD2 (5 bases). V lost 2 bases, J lost 4 bases, and 11 bases lay in between. The CDR3 is made up of 14 amino acids. Germline CDR1 and CDR2: SEHNR and FQNEAQ (reference sequence). Full variable domain (outside the CDR3, taken from reference TRBV7-9 and TRBJ2-5): DTGVSQNPRHKITKRGQNVTFRCDPISEHNRLYWYRQTLGQGPEFLTYFQNEAQLEKSRLLSDRFSAERPKGSFSTLEIQRTEQGDSAMYLCASSLSGSRETQYFGPGTRLLVL.

The rearrangement links TRBV29-1 to TRBJ2-1; TRBD1 might be the D (5 bases). Trimming stripped 5 bases from V and 6 bases from J, with 14 bases between. The CDR3 is 13 residues long. From germline, CDR1 is SQVTM and CDR2 ANQGSEA. CDR3 bases: TGCAGCGTTCCCTTGGGGCTCGGCAATGAGCAGTTCTTC. The encoded protein is CSVPLGLGNEQFF.

As to this clone: This may be a read error, as it is one base from a much larger clone. The CDR3 sequence: CASSPRVNTEAFF. CDR3 DNA: TGTGCCAGCAGCCCGAGGGTGAACACTGAAGCTTTCTTT. The rearrangement links TRBV7-9 to TRBJ1-1; D not certain. Trimming pared 5 bases from V and 0 bases from J, leaving 7 bases between. Germline CDR1 and CDR2: SEHNR and FQNEAQ (reference sequence). This CDR3 is 13 amino acids long. Together with reference TRBV7-9 and TRBJ1-1, the CDR3 gives the full variable domain: DTGVSQNPRHKITKRGQNVTFRCDPISEHNRLYWYRQTLGQGPEFLTYFQNEAQLEKSRLLSDRFSAERPKGSFSTLEIQRTEQGDSAMYLCASSPRVNTEAFFGQGTRLTVV.

This rearrangement joins TRBV10-3 to TRBJ2-2; the D is unclear. Trimming pared 7 bases from V and 4 bases from J, leaving 10 bases between. CDR1 is ENHRY, CDR2 SYGVKD, per germline. The CDR3 has 13 amino acids. CDR3 residues: CAINTVPTGELFF. CDR3 bases: TGTGCCATCAACACAGTTCCCACCGGGGAGCTGTTTTTT.

This chain connects TRBV9 to TRBJ2-5; 7 positions match TRBD2. The CDR3 runs to 17 residues. Losses at the gene ends were 4 bases for V and 0 bases for J; bases not matched to a gene: 12. From germline, CDR1 is SGDLS and CDR2 YYNGEE. The CDR3, as DNA: TGTGCCAGCAGCTCATCATTAGCGGGCGGGTACCAAGAGACCCAGTACTTC. As protein: CASSSSLAGGYQETQYF.

This chain joins TRBV18 and TRBJ2-3; the D gene is possibly TRBD2 (5 bases). CDR3 length equals 11 residues. Trimming removed 6 bases from V and 9 bases from J, with 10 bases in between. Germline values: CDR1 KGHSH, CDR2 LQKENI. The DNA for the CDR3 is TGTGCCAGCTCTGATGGGGAGACGCAGTATTTT. This translates into CASSDGETQYF.